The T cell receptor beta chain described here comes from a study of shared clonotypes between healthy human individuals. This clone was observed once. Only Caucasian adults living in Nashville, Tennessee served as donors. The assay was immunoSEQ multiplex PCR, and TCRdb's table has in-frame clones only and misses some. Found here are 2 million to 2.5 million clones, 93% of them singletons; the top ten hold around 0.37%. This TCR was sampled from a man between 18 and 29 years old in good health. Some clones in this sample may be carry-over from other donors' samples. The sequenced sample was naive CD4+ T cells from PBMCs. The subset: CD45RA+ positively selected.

The CDR3 DNA is TGTGCCAGCAGCCCCCCAAATCAACAGAGAGGTGAAAAACTGTTTTTT. This gives the protein CASSPPNQQRGEKLFF. The chain uses TRBV7-2 and TRBJ1-4; D is uncertain. The CDR3 covers 16 residues. V lost 5 bases to trimming and J lost 7 bases, with 20 bases between them. Germline assignment: CDR1 SGHTA and CDR2 FQGNSA.